These 29 T cell receptor beta chains came from one sample sequenced in a study of cytomegalovirus exposure and HLA in healthy donors. Use of 60 Vbeta and 13 Jbeta primers characterized the PCR. Some clones are missing from TCRdb's copy, which holds only in-frame ones; the method was immunoSEQ multiplex PCR. The data hold approximately 98,000 clones, with about 74% observed a single time. Sequenced sample: PBMCs. These receptors all come from a male donor in good health and CMV-seronegative.

This clone was picked up a small number of times. The chain recombines TRBV5-6 with TRBJ1-2, with 8 bases that match TRBD1. CDR3 size: 13 residues. The trim removed 5 bases at V and 6 bases at J, leaving 6 bases unmatched. The germline V gene has CDR1 SGHDT and CDR2 YYEEEE. The CDR3 region has the DNA TGTGCCAGCAGAATCGACAGGGGCCATGGCTACACCTTC. Its protein is CASRIDRGHGYTF.

This clone was observed a few times. The genes are TRBV5-1 and TRBJ1-4; 9 bases align to TRBD1. The V and J ends lost 2 bases and 8 bases, in that order; junction bases with no gene match: 4. Germline V lookup: CDR1 SGHRS, CDR2 YFSETQ. CDR3 length: 14 residues. The DNA of the CDR3 is TGCGCCAGCAGCTTACAGGGGGCGTTCGAAAAACTGTTTTTT. Its translation: CASSLQGAFEKLFF.

This rearrangement joins TRBV28 to TRBJ1-3; the D gene is possibly TRBD1 (5 bases). Germline values: CDR1 MDHEN, CDR2 SYDVKM. V was shortened by 2 bases and J by 3 bases, with 5 bases between the two germline ends. There are 13 residues in the CDR3. The CDR3, as DNA: TGTGCCAGCAGTTTACAGGGTGGAAACACCATATATTTT. Protein: CASSLQGGNTIYF. Complete variable domain (other parts from reference TRBV28 and TRBJ1-3): DVKVTQSSRYLVKRTGEKVFLECVQDMDHENMFWYRQDPGLGLRLIYFSYDVKMKEKGDIPEGYSVSREKKERFSLILESASTNQTSMYLCASSLQGGNTIYFGEGSWLTVV.

A few counts support this clone. V and J are TRBV6-5 and TRBJ1-5; D gene ambiguous. The germline CDR1 and CDR2 sequences are MNHEY and SVGAGI. Deletions cut 5 bases from V and 0 bases from J, with 8 bases between. The CDR3 runs to 14 residues. The CDR3 loop is CASSLTYSNQPQHF. The CDR3 DNA is TGTGCCAGCAGTCTGACTTATAGCAATCAGCCCCAGCATTTT.

The chain links TRBV29-1 to TRBJ1-3, with 8 nucleotides matching TRBD1. Losses at the gene ends were 4 bases for V and 1 base for J; bases not matched to a gene: 3. Germline CDR1 SQVTM, CDR2 ANQGSEA. This CDR3 contains 14 residues. Written as DNA, the CDR3 is TGCAGCGTTGTAAGGACAGGGTCTGGAAACACCATATATTTT. Translated: CSVVRTGSGNTIYF.

The V gene is TRBV4-3, the J gene TRBJ2-1, with a tentative D call TRBD2 (5 bases). Per the germline V gene, CDR1 is LGHNA and CDR2 is YSLEER. The CDR3 consists of 16 residues. V was trimmed by 0 bases and J by 2 bases, leaving 11 bases between them. CDR3 protein: CASSQDSSGPYNEQFF. The CDR3 DNA reads as TGCGCCAGCAGCCAAGATTCGAGCGGTCCCTACAATGAGCAGTTCTTC.

This chain connects TRBV10-3 to TRBJ2-3; 7 nucleotides line up with TRBD1. CDR1 and CDR2 from the germline V gene are ENHRY and SYGVKD. There are 16 residues in the CDR3. Trimming at V came to 6 bases and at J to 6 bases, leaving 15 bases not matched to a gene. Here the CDR3 reads CAISGRGQENADTQYF. In DNA, the CDR3 is TGTGCCATCAGCGGCCGCGGACAGGAGAACGCGGATACGCAGTATTTT.

This clone was seen once. The chain employs TRBV7-2 and TRBJ2-1; 11 nucleotides match TRBD2. J lost 9 bases, V lost 1 base, and 8 bases had no gene match. From germline, CDR1 is SGHTA and CDR2 FQGNSA. CDR3 length: 16 residues. This CDR3 reads CASSLVFSGRAGEQFF. The CDR3 nucleotides are TGTGCCAGCAGCTTAGTGTTTAGCGGGAGGGCCGGTGAGCAGTTCTTC.

The chain joins TRBV27 to TRBJ2-7; 9 nucleotides align to TRBD1. Germline V gene sequence: CDR1 MNHEY, CDR2 SMNVEV (reference sequence). This CDR3 is 14 amino acids long. V dropped 4 bases and J dropped 1; count of bases not matched to a gene: 2. The CDR3 loop is CASSWGTGSYEQYF. In nucleotides, the CDR3 is TGTGCCAGCAGTTGGGGGACAGGGTCCTACGAGCAGTACTTC.

This clone was seen a handful of times. The V and J genes are TRBV19 and TRBJ2-1; D perhaps matches TRBD2 (5 bases). The germline V and J ends were trimmed by 7 bases and 1 base, with 14 bases remaining between them. The V gene's germline CDR1 is LNHDA and CDR2 SQIVND (reference sequence). The CDR3 runs 15 residues. The CDR3 sequence is CASKGGEWSYNEQFF. CDR3 nucleotides: TGTGCCAGTAAAGGAGGTGAATGGTCCTACAATGAGCAGTTCTTC.

This sequence joins TRBV28 and TRBJ1-2, with 7 bases identical to TRBD1. Per germline, CDR1 MDHEN and CDR2 SYDVKM. With V trimmed by 3 bases and J by 5 bases, 18 bases remained unmatched. This CDR3 has 18 residues. The CDR3 DNA reads as TGTGCCAGCAGTTTCCGATACCAAACCGGGGACAGAAGATATGGCTACACCTTC. It codes for CASSFRYQTGDRRYGYTF.

The rearrangement links TRBV9 to TRBJ2-3; 7 bases align to TRBD2. Germline assignment: CDR1 SGDLS and CDR2 YYNGEE. The CDR3 loop spans 15 amino acids. V was pared by 6 bases and J by 2 bases, with 9 bases of the junction left unmatched. CDR3 sequence: CASTRTSGYTDTQYF. The CDR3 coding sequence is TGTGCCAGCACCAGGACTAGTGGCTACACAGATACGCAGTATTTT. Based on the CDR3 plus reference TRBV9 and TRBJ2-3, the full variable domain is DSGVTQTPKHLITATGQRVTLRCSPRSGDLSVYWYQQSLDQGLQFLIQYYNGEERAKGNILERFSAQQFPDLHSELNLSSLELGDSALYFCASTRTSGYTDTQYFGPGTRLTVL.

This CDR3 reads CASSQVTGDRSQPQHF. DNA for the CDR3: TGCGCCAGCAGCCAAGTGACAGGGGATCGTAGTCAGCCCCAGCATTTT. The chain couples TRBV4-1 to TRBJ1-5, with TRBD1 identical over 8 bases. V shed 1 base, J shed 6 bases, and the junction held 8 bases outside the gene matches. Germline V gene data show CDR1 as MGHRA and CDR2 as YSYEKL. The CDR3 runs to 16 residues.

This clone was seen just once. This chain uses TRBV6-5 with TRBJ2-7; 9 bases are a match to TRBD2. The ends lost 6 bases at V and 4 bases at J; junction bases unmatched: 7. The germline V gene has CDR1 MNHEY and CDR2 SVGAGI. CDR3 length: 14 residues. The CDR3, as DNA: TGTGCCAGCAGCGTAGCGGGAGCACTTTACGAGCAGTACTTC. Translated: CASSVAGALYEQYF.

The J gene is TRBJ1-5, the V gene TRBV5-1, with 10 bases fitting TRBD1. Unmatched junction bases numbered 6, after V lost 4 bases and J lost 5 bases. The CDR3 sequence is 15 residues long. Germline V gene lookup returns CDR1 SGHRS and CDR2 YFSETQ. DNA for the CDR3: TGCGCCAGCAGCCCGGCCGGGACAGGGGATCAGCCCCAGCATTTT. Amino acid sequence: CASSPAGTGDQPQHF.

The sample holds a few counts of this clone. The chain is built from TRBV29-1 and TRBJ2-5; the match to TRBD2 covers 8 bases. Trimming cost V 3 bases and J 5 bases; bases outside gene matches: 8. CDR1 and CDR2 (germline): SQVTM, ANQGSEA. The CDR3 extends over 14 amino acids. The CDR3 nucleotides read TGCAGCGTTGATCGGGAGGGCCTAGGGGAGACCCAGTACTTC. Its translation: CSVDREGLGETQYF.

Only one count was recorded for this clone. This chain links TRBV19 with TRBJ2-5, with a weak D call TRBD1 (5 bases). Deletions cut 5 bases from V and 5 bases from J, with 12 bases between. Germline loops: CDR1 LNHDA, CDR2 SQIVND (reference sequence). The CDR3 runs 13 residues. CDR3 sequence reads: CASSVTGVETQYF. The CDR3 region has the DNA TGTGCCAGTAGTGTAACAGGCGTTGAGACCCAGTACTTC. The whole variable domain, remainder taken from reference TRBV19 and TRBJ2-5, is DGGITQSPKYLFRKEGQNVTLSCEQNLNHDAMYWYRQDPGQGLRLIYYSQIVNDFQKGDIAEGYSVSREKKESFPLTVTSAQKNPTAFYLCASSVTGVETQYFGPGTRLLVL.

This clone appeared once. The CDR3 DNA reads as TGTGCCAGCAGCTTGACAAGAACCTACGAGCAGTACTTC. It encodes CASSLTRTYEQYF. V gene TRBV11-1 combines with J gene TRBJ2-7, with D unclear. The V gene lost 3 bases and the J gene lost 2 bases, with 8 bases spanning the gap. Germline CDR1 reads SGHAT; CDR2 reads FQDESV (reference sequence). The CDR3 has 13 amino acids.

This sequence joins TRBV7-2 and TRBJ2-5; D perhaps matches TRBD1 (5 bases). The CDR3 has 15 residues. CDR1 and CDR2 (germline): SGHTA, FQGNSA. V lost 1 base to trimming and J lost 5 bases, with 14 bases between them. Here the CDR3 DNA reads TGTGCCAGCAGCTTAGTCTCGCAGGGTGTGGAGACCCAGTACTTC. Translating it yields CASSLVSQGVETQYF.

The rearrangement links TRBV30 to TRBJ2-2; 7 bases line up with TRBD1. Looked up from germline, CDR1 is GTSNPN and CDR2 is SVGIG (reference sequence). Unmatched junction bases numbered 4, after V lost 6 bases and J lost 0 bases. The CDR3 sequence is 14 residues long. In DNA, the CDR3 is TGTGCCTGCCCGGGACAGACGAACACCGGGGAGCTGTTTTTT. Protein sequence: CACPGQTNTGELFF.

The rearrangement uses TRBV27 and TRBJ2-4; D is possibly TRBD2 (5 bases). Germline V gene lookup returns CDR1 MNHEY and CDR2 SMNVEV (reference sequence). This CDR3 contains 14 residues. V shed 5 bases and J shed 3 bases, with 11 bases lying between them. For the CDR3, the DNA is TGTGCCAGCAGTGACCGGGATGGCAAAAACATTCAGTACTTC. It encodes CASSDRDGKNIQYF.

CDR3 sequence: CASSLTFSWTTVLNEQFF. CDR3 DNA: TGCGCCAGCAGCTTGACTTTTAGTTGGACTACCGTACTCAATGAGCAGTTCTTC. The V call is TRBV5-1, the J call TRBJ2-1; a possible D gene is TRBD2 (6 bases). CDR1 SGHRS and CDR2 YFSETQ come from the germline V gene. CDR3 size: 18 residues. V lost 1 base and J 6 bases, leaving 23 bases between the germline ends.

The genes are TRBV4-3 and TRBJ1-2, with D possibly TRBD1 on 6 matching bases. This CDR3 is 17 amino acids long. Germline CDR1 LGHNA, CDR2 YSLEER. Between the trimmed V and J ends, which lost 4 bases and 4 bases, there was a span of 22 bases. The CDR3 reads CASSRDYRDTLVYGYTF. As DNA, the CDR3 is TGCGCCAGCAGCCGAGACTACCGGGACACCTTGGTCTATGGCTACACCTTC.

This chain joins TRBV9 and TRBJ2-1, with 8 bases that match TRBD2. This CDR3 is built from 16 residues. Germline trimming cut 0 bases from V and 6 bases from J; bases unmatched to any gene: 8. Looked up from germline, CDR1 is SGDLS and CDR2 is YYNGEE. The CDR3 here is CASSVGPAGEGNEQFF. The CDR3 DNA sequence: TGTGCCAGCAGCGTAGGTCCAGCGGGAGAGGGCAATGAGCAGTTCTTC.

This clone was counted a few times. The chain has TRBV2 and TRBJ2-7; a possible D gene is TRBD1 (6 bases). Germline V gene data show CDR1 as SNHLY and CDR2 as FYNNEI. The CDR3 consists of 15 residues. V dropped 5 bases and J dropped 6 bases, with 20 bases sitting between them. The CDR3 sequence: CASSSTGPGTCEQYF. Written as DNA, the CDR3 is TGTGCCAGCAGTTCAACGGGACCGGGGACATGCGAGCAGTACTTC.

This sequence joins TRBV28 and TRBJ2-7, with 8 bases matching TRBD2. V shed 6 bases and J 0 bases; nucleotides not matched to a gene: 1. Germline V gene data show CDR1 as MDHEN and CDR2 as SYDVKM. The CDR3 loop spans 13 amino acids. CDR3 loop: CASRLAVSYEQYF. The CDR3 nucleotides are TGTGCCAGCAGACTAGCGGTCTCCTACGAGCAGTACTTC.

Only one count was recorded for this clone. The chain links TRBV20-1 to TRBJ2-1, with a tentative D call TRBD2 (5 bases). This CDR3 is built from 11 residues. CDR1 DFQATT and CDR2 SNEGSKA come from the germline V gene (reference sequence). The CDR3 protein is CSVDRDTEQFF. The CDR3 DNA follows: TGCAGCGTTGACCGGGATACGGAGCAGTTCTTC.

The CDR3 nucleotides read TGTGCCAGCAGTTTGGGGACTAGCGGGAAGGAGACCCAGTACTTC. Translating it yields CASSLGTSGKETQYF. The chain is built from TRBV27 and TRBJ2-5; 13 positions match TRBD2. The germline V gene encodes CDR1 MNHEY and CDR2 SMNVEV (reference sequence). The CDR3 runs to 15 residues. Trimming at V came to 3 bases and at J to 5 bases, leaving 3 bases not matched to a gene.

In this sample, this clone turned up once. This chain connects TRBV5-5 to TRBJ2-6, with TRBD2 matching 11 bases. This CDR3 is 19 amino acids long. The J segment lost 3 bases and the V segment lost 4 bases, leaving 12 bases of the junction unmatched. Per germline, CDR1 SGHKS and CDR2 YYEKEE (reference sequence). The CDR3 sequence: CASSPWRASGRSGANVLTF. The CDR3 region has the DNA TGTGCCAGCAGCCCATGGAGGGCTAGCGGGAGGAGTGGGGCCAACGTCCTGACTTTC.